The sequence of this TCR beta chain was determined in a study of blood T cell repertoires in COVID-19. Across the whole study: Both acute and convalescent COVID-19 samples were obtained from the United States, Italy and Spain. Sample material is recorded as cDNA or gDNA derived from T cells, B-cell-depleted T cells, or PBMCs.

CDR1 is MDHEN and CDR2 is SYDVKM in the germline V gene. V gave up 5 bases and J gave up 3 bases; unmatched junction bases: 13. The CDR3 runs 17 residues. As originally analysed: Scientists estimated how many nucleated cells there were by amplifying reference gene primers. Here immunoSEQ multiplex PCR was the method, and the copy in TCRdb shows in-frame clones only, minus some. From that table come the V and J calls and clone size; the DNA was used to work out D and trimming. The sample has roughly 180,000 clones, about four fifths seen once; the top ten hold 8% to 11%. This chain connects TRBV28 to TRBJ1-5; the match to TRBD1 covers 7 bases. The TCR was taken from a woman over 75 with active or convalescent COVID-19. The sample comprised peripheral blood. CDR3 amino acids: CASSPVIGDRVNQPQHF. Here the CDR3 DNA reads TGTGCCAGCAGTCCCGTCATCGGTGACAGGGTCAATCAGCCCCAGCATTTT. Looking up the rest from reference TRBV28 and TRBJ1-5 gives the full variable domain: DVKVTQSSRYLVKRTGEKVFLECVQDMDHENMFWYRQDPGLGLRLIYFSYDVKMKEKGDIPEGYSVSREKKERFSLILESASTNQTSMYLCASSPVIGDRVNQPQHFGDGTRLSIL.